This is a list of T cell receptor beta chains from one sample in a study of cytomegalovirus exposure and HLA in healthy donors. Clones were read by immunoSEQ multiplex PCR, and TCRdb kept only the in-frame ones, dropping some. This table has approximately 100,000 clones, roughly 82% appearing once. The sequencing input was PBMCs. The receptors were gathered from a man aged 50 or older in good health and CMV-seronegative. The CDR3 runs from the conserved cysteine through the conserved F or W. The order of the fields is V gene, J gene, clone size, D gene, CDR3 DNA, CDR3 protein. D genes are given only for firm matches. The listing skips clone size in some rows; elsewhere it reads once, few, many or a size class.

TRBV29-1	TRBJ2-7	NA	NA	TGCAGCGTGGAACTTCCGGGACAATCCTACGAGCAGTACTTC	CSVELPGQSYEQYF
TRBV4-1	TRBJ2-5	NA	TRBD2	TGCGCCAGCAGCCAACAAAGCCCTACTCGGGGGGGAGAGCAGTACTTC	CASSQQSPTRGGEQYF
TRBV5-4	TRBJ1-1	NA	NA	TGTGCCAGCAGAGAGGAGAGGAACACTGAAGCTTTCTTT	CASREERNTEAFF
TRBV19	TRBJ2-5	NA	TRBD2	TGTGCCAGTACCCCTGCGGGGGGGAAAGAGACCCAGTACTTC	CASTPAGGKETQYF
TRBV19	TRBJ1-5	NA	NA	TGTGCCAGTAGTATAACTCGACAGAACTCAAATCAGCCCCAGCATTTT	CASSITRQNSNQPQHF
TRBV30	TRBJ2-1	NA	NA	TGTGCCTGCCGAGGGCCAAGAAGAAACGAGCAGTTCTTC	CACRGPRRNEQFF
TRBV4-3	TRBJ1-1	NA	NA	TGCGCCAGCAGCCAAGCTGGGCAACGCACTGAAGCTTTCTTT	CASSQAGQRTEAFF
TRBV6-1	TRBJ1-2	few	NA	TGTGCCAGCAGTACGGGGGGGGGCCGGAACTATGGCTACACCTTC	CASSTGGGRNYGYTF
TRBV5-1	TRBJ1-1	few	TRBD1	TGCGCCGGGAAGACAGGGGGGTACGACACTGAAGCTTTCTTT	CAGKTGGYDTEAFF
TRBV27	TRBJ2-5	once	NA	TGTGCCAGCAGCCTTACCCGCGGAAGCCAAGAGACCCAGTACTTC	CASSLTRGSQETQYF
TRBV28	TRBJ1-5	NA	NA	TGTGCCTCCGGGGGGGGCCTGCAGCCCCAGCATTTT	CASGGGLQPQHF
TRBV4-1	TRBJ1-4	NA	NA	TGCGCCAGCAGCCAATGGGCAGGGGATAATGAAAAACTGTTTTTT	CASSQWAGDNEKLFF
TRBV21-1	TRBJ2-6	NA	NA	TGTGCCAGCAGCAGGCCAGGGGGCGTCTCTGGGGCCAACGTCCTGACTTTC	CASSRPGGVSGANVLTF
TRBV5-1	TRBJ1-4	NA	NA	TGCGCCAGCAGCCCGACGACAGGTCCAGAGAATGAAAAACTGTTTTTT	CASSPTTGPENEKLFF
TRBV28	TRBJ1-3	NA	TRBD1	TGTGCCAGCAGTCGCAGGACGTTGTCCAGGGGGGGAAACACCATATATTTT	CASSRRTLSRGGNTIYF
TRBV7-9	TRBJ1-6	few	TRBD1	TGTGCCAGCAGCTCCGGGACAGGGCAAAATTCACCCCTCCACTTT	CASSSGTGQNSPLHF
TRBV28	TRBJ1-2	NA	NA	TGTGCCAGCAGTTTATCATGGAGGGTTAATGGCTACACCTTC	CASSLSWRVNGYTF
TRBV7-6	TRBJ2-3	NA	NA	TGTGCCAGCAGCTTAGCGGGGGGTGCAGATACGCAGTATTTT	CASSLAGGADTQYF
TRBV5-1	TRBJ1-1	NA	NA	TGCGCCAGCAGCGGACAGAACACTGAAGCTTTCTTT	CASSGQNTEAFF
TRBV6-4	TRBJ2-5	NA	NA	TGTGCCAGCAGTGACACGTCTGAAGGTCCGGGTGAGACCCAGTACTTC	CASSDTSEGPGETQYF
TRBV11-3	TRBJ2-1	few	NA	TGTGCCAGCAGTCCCCCGGGGTCCTACAATGAGCAGTTCTTC	CASSPPGSYNEQFF
TRBV19	TRBJ2-5	NA	TRBD2	TGTGCCACCCTCGGCGGGGGGAAAGAGACCCAGTACTTC	CATLGGGKETQYF
TRBV28	TRBJ2-7	NA	NA	TGTGCCAGCAGGAATTTATTCGGGACTCCAGCAACCGGGCCCTACGAGCAGTACTTC	CASRNLFGTPATGPYEQYF
TRBV6-6	TRBJ2-5	NA	NA	TGTGCCAGCAGTTCGCAGGGAAAAGAGACCCAGTACTTC	CASSSQGKETQYF
TRBV7-8	TRBJ1-1	once	NA	TGTGCCAGCAGCCGAGGAATGGGGGGGATAAACACTGAAGCTTTCTTT	CASSRGMGGINTEAFF
TRBV6-5	TRBJ1-1	NA	NA	TGTGCCAGCAGTTACTCCCGGGGGGGGAACACTGAAGCTTTCTTT	CASSYSRGGNTEAFF
TRBV2	TRBJ2-7	few	NA	TGTGCCAGCTGGGGCAGCGCAACCTACGAGCAGTACTTC	CASWGSATYEQYF
TRBV11-3	TRBJ2-3	NA	TRBD2	TGTGCCAGCAGCTTAGGCCCTAGCGGGGCGTTTATTGGCACAGATACGCAGTATTTT	CASSLGPSGAFIGTDTQYF
TRBV30	TRBJ2-3	NA	TRBD1	TGTGCCTGGAATGGGGACAGTCCCACAGATACGCAGTATTTT	CAWNGDSPTDTQYF
TRBV5-4	TRBJ1-2	NA	NA	TGTGCCAGCAACAGTGGGGGGGCTGATGGCTACACCTTC	CASNSGGADGYTF
TRBV7-9	TRBJ2-1	NA	TRBD2	TGTGCCAGCAGCCCCACGGGAGGTCCGGGGAATGAGCAGTTCTTC	CASSPTGGPGNEQFF
TRBV7-9	TRBJ2-3	NA	TRBD2	TGTGCCAGCAGCTTAATGCGGGGGGTCACAGATACGCAGTATTTT	CASSLMRGVTDTQYF
TRBV2	TRBJ2-7	NA	NA	TGTGCCAGCAGTGAAAAAGGGACTCCCCTCCACGAGCAGTACTTC	CASSEKGTPLHEQYF
TRBV27	TRBJ2-2	NA	TRBD2	TGTGCCAGCAGTCTCAGCGGGGGGTGGACCGGGGAGCTGTTTTTT	CASSLSGGWTGELFF
TRBV28	TRBJ1-6	NA	NA	TGTGCCAGCAGGGTACACCGTGCCTATAATTCACCCCTCCACTTT	CASRVHRAYNSPLHF
TRBV19	TRBJ2-1	NA	TRBD1	TGTGCCAGTAGTTTCGGGGGGACAGGGAAGGGAACTGAGCAGTTCTTC	CASSFGGTGKGTEQFF
TRBV9	TRBJ2-1	few	NA	TGTGCCAGCAGCGCGGACCCCGGAGGTGAGCAGTTCTTC	CASSADPGGEQFF
TRBV7-3	TRBJ2-3	NA	TRBD2	TGTGCCAGCAGCCCAAGCGGGGGGGGTACAGATACGCAGTATTTT	CASSPSGGGTDTQYF
TRBV13	TRBJ2-7	NA	NA	TGTGCCAGCAGCTTAAACACCGAGCAGTACTTC	CASSLNTEQYF
TRBV28	TRBJ1-4	NA	NA	TGTGCCAGCAGTTCCCGGACTAAAAGGGAAAAACTGTTTTTT	CASSSRTKREKLFF